The 22 T cell receptor beta chains below all came from one sample that was sequenced in a study of T cell repertoires in ileal Crohn's disease. Profiled with immunoSEQ multiplex PCR; TCRdb holds only in-frame clones, not every one. The sample includes over 13,000 clones, 80% seen only once; the top ten take around 4.2%. What was sequenced was ileal tissue. These receptor sequences come from an adult with Crohn's disease.

This chain joins TRBV7-2 and TRBJ2-7, with 12 bases fitting TRBD2. After removal of 9 bases from V and 6 bases from J, the junction contained 6 bases not matched to a gene. CDR3 length equals 13 residues. The germline gives CDR1 SGHTA, CDR2 FQGNSA. This chain's CDR3 is CASSLAGGFEQYV. The DNA for the CDR3 is TGTGCCAGTTCACTAGCGGGAGGATTCGAGCAGTACGTC.

The chain employs TRBV7-8 and TRBJ2-7; weak D call: TRBD2 (5 bases). There are 14 residues in the CDR3. Germline V gives CDR1 SGHVS, CDR2 FQNEAQ. V gave up 3 bases and J gave up 6 bases, with 15 bases separating them. The CDR3 reads CASSLRDSGLEQYF. The CDR3 nucleotides read TGTGCCAGCAGCTTGCGAGATTCAGGACTCGAGCAGTACTTC.

The gene calls are TRBV5-1 and TRBJ1-2, with 7 bases lining up with TRBD1. After removal of 4 bases from V and 3 bases from J, the junction contained 9 bases not matched to a gene. Germline CDR1 is SGHRS and CDR2 is YFSETQ. CDR3 length: 15 residues. CDR3 DNA sequence: TGCGCCAGCAGCCCCCTAGTCGACAGGGACTATGGCTACACCTTC. Residues: CASSPLVDRDYGYTF.

The chain combines TRBV4-3 with TRBJ1-5; D ambiguous. The CDR3 has 13 residues. The V and J ends lost 3 bases and 4 bases respectively, with 7 bases between them. The germline gives CDR1 LGHNA, CDR2 YSLEER. This chain's CDR3 is CASSQDFNQPQHF. CDR3 coding DNA: TGCGCCAGCAGCCAGGACTTTAATCAGCCCCAGCATTTT.

This chain connects TRBV9 to TRBJ1-2; 9 positions match TRBD1. The V gene end was trimmed by 1 base and the J gene end by 2 bases; junction bases not matched to a gene: 6. CDR3 size: 16 residues. CDR1 and CDR2 (germline): SGDLS, YYNGEE. CDR3: CASSVHPGTGNYGYTF. CDR3 nucleotide sequence: TGTGCCAGCAGCGTACATCCCGGGACAGGGAACTATGGCTACACCTTC.

The genes are TRBV11-2 and TRBJ1-2; 9 positions agree with TRBD1. The CDR3 contains 13 residues. The junction had 5 bases not matched to a gene; V was cut back by 4 bases and J by 8 bases. Germline V gene data show CDR1 as SGHAT and CDR2 as FQNNGV. CDR3 amino acids: CASSSGTGHGYTF. The CDR3, as DNA: TGTGCCAGCAGCTCCGGGACAGGGCACGGCTACACCTTC. Full variable domain (outside the CDR3, taken from reference TRBV11-2 and TRBJ1-2): EAGVAQSPRYKIIEKRQSVAFWCNPISGHATLYWYQQILGQGPKLLIQFQNNGVVDDSQLPKDRFSAERLKGVDSTLKIQPAKLEDSAVYLCASSSGTGHGYTFGSGTRLTVV.

On this clone: Other DNA sequences within the sample encode an identical CDR3. V usage is TRBV11-3 and J usage is TRBJ1-3, with 10 bases that match TRBD1. Germline V CDR1 and CDR2: SGHNT, YENEEA. The V segment lost 5 bases and the J segment 2 bases; nucleotides outside the gene matches: 3. The CDR3 sequence is 15 residues long. The CDR3 loop is CASSPGQGPGNTIYF. In nucleotides, the CDR3 is TGTGCCAGCAGCCCGGGACAGGGGCCTGGAAACACCATATATTTT.

The chain carries TRBV10-2 and TRBJ1-1; TRBD1 is a possible D gene (5 bases). Germline-derived CDR1 and CDR2 are WSHSY and SAAADI. The CDR3 loop spans 15 amino acids. Trimming removed 2 bases from V and 5 bases from J, with 15 bases in between. CDR3 loop: CASSEAHSRVTEAFF. Here the CDR3 DNA reads TGCGCCAGCAGTGAGGCTCACTCCAGGGTGACTGAAGCTTTCTTT.

This clone is a singleton in its sample. The V gene is TRBV4-1, the J gene TRBJ1-4; 7 bases align to TRBD1. The CDR3 extends over 19 amino acids. Germline V gene sequence: CDR1 MGHRA, CDR2 YSYEKL. With V trimmed by 1 base and J by 1 base, 12 bases remained unmatched. CDR3 sequence (DNA): TGCGCCAGCAGCCAAGTTCTAGGGGGCCCCCAAGGAACTAATGAAAAACTGTTTTTT. It translates to CASSQVLGGPQGTNEKLFF.

This clone was observed a handful of times. This chain connects TRBV7-3 to TRBJ2-7; D gene ambiguous. The germline gives CDR1 SGHTA, CDR2 FQGTGA. This CDR3 has 14 amino acids. Trimming pared 2 bases from V and 2 bases from J, leaving 10 bases between. The CDR3 here is CASSLGNQAYEQYV. The CDR3 DNA is TGTGCCAGCAGCTTAGGTAACCAGGCCTACGAGCAGTACGTC.

The chain combines TRBV5-1 with TRBJ1-1, with 11 bases lining up with TRBD1. Germline CDR1 and CDR2: SGHRS and YFSETQ. V shed 4 bases and J 3 bases; nucleotides not matched to a gene: 5. This CDR3 has 15 residues. This CDR3 is CASSTGQGVDTEAFF. CDR3 bases: TGCGCCAGCAGCACGGGACAGGGGGTGGACACTGAAGCTTTCTTT.

The chain combines TRBV9 with TRBJ2-2; TRBD2 is a possible D gene (5 bases). V lost 4 bases and J 6 bases, leaving 16 bases between the germline ends. This CDR3 region has 15 residues. In germline, CDR1 is SGDLS, CDR2 YYNGEE. CDR3 sequence: CASSLELVGAGELFF. The CDR3 region has the DNA TGTGCCAGCAGCCTCGAACTAGTTGGGGCCGGGGAGCTGTTTTTT.

The chain has TRBV4-1 and TRBJ1-4; D perhaps matches TRBD1 (6 bases). CDR1 and CDR2 from the germline V gene are MGHRA and YSYEKL. The CDR3 spans 17 residues. V was pared by 1 base and J by 5 bases, with 17 bases between. CDR3 sequence (DNA): TGCGCCAGCAGCCAAGTTCTTGGGGGCGGTCTCAATGAAAAACTGTTTTTT. Protein product: CASSQVLGGGLNEKLFF.

V usage is TRBV7-2 and J usage is TRBJ2-5, with TRBD2 matching over 12 bases. After removal of 5 bases from V and 4 bases from J, the junction contained 5 bases not matched to a gene. The CDR3 is 15 residues long. The V gene's germline CDR1 is SGHTA and CDR2 FQGNSA. Here the CDR3 DNA reads TGTGCCAGCAGCCCACTAGCGGGAGGTGTAGAGACCCAGTACTTC. Translated: CASSPLAGGVETQYF. The full variable domain, with the rest looked up from reference TRBV7-2 and TRBJ2-5, is GAGVSQSPSNKVTEKGKDVELRCDPISGHTALYWYRQSLGQGLEFLIYFQGNSAPDKSGLPSDRFSAERTGGSVSTLTIQRTQQEDSAVYLCASSPLAGGVETQYFGPGTRLLVL.

The chain links TRBV2 to TRBJ2-3; TRBD2 matches at 9 bases. The germline gives CDR1 SNHLY, CDR2 FYNNEI. Trimming removed 5 bases from V and 6 bases from J; junction bases left unmatched: 9. The CDR3 runs to 15 residues. CDR3 region: CASSPGLASADTQYF. The DNA of the CDR3 is TGTGCCAGCAGTCCCGGACTAGCGTCGGCCGATACGCAGTATTTT.

The chain employs TRBV5-1 and TRBJ1-1; D is possibly TRBD1 (6 bases). The CDR3 runs to 16 residues. Germline V gives CDR1 SGHRS, CDR2 YFSETQ. The V gene lost 1 base and the J gene lost 7 bases, with 20 bases spanning the gap. CDR3 amino acids: CASSLTQQGRSGEAFF. In DNA, the CDR3 is TGCGCCAGCAGCTTGACCCAACAGGGTCGAAGCGGTGAAGCTTTCTTT.

DNA for the CDR3: TGTGCCAGCTCATCAATACGACAAGGCCCGGACACTGAAGCTTTCTTT. Translating gives CASSSIRQGPDTEAFF. V gene TRBV18 combines with J gene TRBJ1-1; D call uncertain. Germline V lookup: CDR1 KGHSH, CDR2 LQKENI. The V end lost 5 bases, the J end lost 3 bases, and 19 bases lay between the germline ends. The CDR3 sequence is 16 residues long.

Only one count was recorded for this clone. The V gene is TRBV10-3, the J gene TRBJ1-2, with TRBD1 matching 10 bases. This CDR3 has 14 residues. Germline CDR1 reads ENHRY; CDR2 reads SYGVKD. With V trimmed by 3 bases and J by 6 bases, 4 bases remained unmatched. CDR3 protein: CAISDPDRGDGYTF. In DNA, the CDR3 is TGTGCCATCAGTGATCCGGACAGGGGGGATGGCTACACCTTC.

The CDR3 coding sequence is TGCGCCAGCAGCCAAAGACTGACTGATGCTGGGACAGGGAACACTGAAGCTTTCTTT. Amino acids: CASSQRLTDAGTGNTEAFF. The V and J genes are TRBV4-1 and TRBJ1-1; 8 bases map to TRBD1. CDR1 MGHRA and CDR2 YSYEKL come from the germline V gene. The CDR3 runs 19 residues. V lost 2 bases and J lost 1; bases outside the gene matches: 15.

The gene calls are TRBV27 and TRBJ2-2; 7 nucleotides agree with TRBD2. Germline lookup yields CDR1 MNHEY and CDR2 SMNVEV (reference sequence). The CDR3 spans 17 residues. Trimming at V came to 6 bases and at J to 2 bases, leaving 12 bases not matched to a gene. CDR3 in amino acids: CASSPLAGVPNTGELFF. CDR3 in DNA: TGTGCCAGCAGCCCTCTGGCGGGAGTACCCAACACCGGGGAGCTGTTTTTT.

V usage is TRBV6-4 and J usage is TRBJ1-3; D is unclear. V dropped 11 bases and J dropped 5 bases, with 7 bases sitting between them. CDR1 MRHNA and CDR2 SNTAGT come from the germline V gene. The CDR3 runs 10 residues. The CDR3 DNA reads as TGTGCCGGGCCTAGAAACACCATATATTTT. Translation gives CAGPRNTIYF.

This clone came up once. The chain combines TRBV13 with TRBJ2-3; D ambiguous. Germline CDR1 and CDR2: PRHDT and FYEKMQ (reference sequence). The V end was cut by 8 bases, the J end by 0 bases, with 9 bases between. The CDR3 has 13 residues. CDR3 sequence reads: CASLRVSTDTQYF. Here the CDR3 DNA reads TGTGCCAGCCTACGGGTGAGCACAGATACGCAGTATTTT.